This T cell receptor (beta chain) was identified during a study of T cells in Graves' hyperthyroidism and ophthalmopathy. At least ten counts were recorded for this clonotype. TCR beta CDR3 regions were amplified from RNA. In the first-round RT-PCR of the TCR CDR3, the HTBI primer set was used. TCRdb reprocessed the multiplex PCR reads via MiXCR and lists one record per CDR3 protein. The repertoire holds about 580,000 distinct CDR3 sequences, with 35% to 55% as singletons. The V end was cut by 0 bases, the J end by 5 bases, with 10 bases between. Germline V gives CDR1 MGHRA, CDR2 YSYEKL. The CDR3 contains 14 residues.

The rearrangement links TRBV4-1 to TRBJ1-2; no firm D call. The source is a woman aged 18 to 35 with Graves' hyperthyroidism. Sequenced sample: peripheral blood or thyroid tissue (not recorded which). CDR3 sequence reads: CASSQERAGYGYTF. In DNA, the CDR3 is TGCGCCAGCAGCCAAGAAAGGGCTGGTTATGGCTACACCTTC.